This T cell receptor beta chain was captured in a study of shared clonotypes between healthy human individuals. Study-level information: Three CD4 naive, three CD4 memory, two CD8 naive and one CD8 memory plate were used per donor.

Broader study findings: Some naive CD4 clonotypes, about 5.5%, turned up in common across a handful of donors.

Comment on this clone: Antigen specificity is unknown.

Subsets obtained from CD4+ cells comprised CD45RA+ naive and CD45RA-negative memory cells. The sorted-subset replicate PCRs were given roughly 200 ng DNA, which is tens of thousands of T cell genomes. The repertoire was sequenced with immunoSEQ multiplex PCR; TCRdb's copy has only in-frame clones and lacks some. The sample carries more than 1,200,000 clones, approximately 98.5% recorded once. Germline V gives CDR1 SEHNR, CDR2 FQNEAQ (reference sequence). This CDR3 is 15 amino acids long. V gave up 5 bases and J gave up 6 bases, with 16 bases separating them. J is TRBJ1-4 and V is TRBV7-9, with no clear D. This receptor was taken from a young man in good health. The material sequenced was naive CD4+ T cells sorted from blood. The sample's subset: CD45RA+ positively selected. CDR3 DNA sequence: TGTGCCAGCAGCCGTCTTGAGGACGGAGATGAAAAACTGTTTTTT. It yields the protein CASSRLEDGDEKLFF.